The 11 T cell receptor beta chains below were found in one sample sequenced in a study of blood T cell repertoires in COVID-19. Sequencing was performed with immunoSEQ multiplex PCR; in TCRdb, only in-frame clones are kept and a portion is missing. Of more than 200,000 clones in the sample, roughly nine tenths are singletons; the top ten hold roughly 2.4%. What was sequenced was peripheral blood. The origin of the receptors is a woman aged 45-65 years with acute or convalescent COVID-19.

Turning to this clone: The sample contains more than one DNA sequence encoding this CDR3. The gene calls are TRBV19 and TRBJ2-6, with 8 bases fitting TRBD1. This CDR3 region has 15 residues. In germline, CDR1 is LNHDA, CDR2 SQIVND (reference sequence). J was trimmed by 3 bases and V by 7 bases; bases with no gene match: 5. CDR3 in DNA: TGTGCCAGTACCAGACAGGGGTATGGGGCCAACGTCCTGACTTTC. This encodes CASTRQGYGANVLTF.

As concerns this clone: An end of the junction does not agree with germline; a read error may underlie this. The CDR3: CASSYSNRDRGLQDF. CDR3 bases: TGTGCCAGCAGTTACTCGAATAGGGACAGGGGGCTTCAAGACTTC. The chain employs TRBV6-2 or TRBV6-3 and TRBJ2-4; 12 bases are shared with TRBD1. There are 15 residues in the CDR3. Looked up from germline, CDR1 is MNHEY and CDR2 is SVGEGT.

The CDR3 DNA is TGCGCCAGCAGCCCCGACAAGAGCAATCAGCCCCAGCATTTT. Translated, it gives CASSPDKSNQPQHF. This chain uses TRBV5-1 with TRBJ1-5; no definite D call. There are 14 residues in the CDR3. V was pared by 4 bases and J by 1 base, with 9 bases between. Germline V lookup: CDR1 SGHRS, CDR2 YFSETQ.

This rearrangement joins TRBV19 to TRBJ2-2, with TRBD1 identical over 9 bases. The junction had 5 bases not matched to a gene; V was cut back by 6 bases and J by 0 bases. Germline V CDR1 and CDR2: LNHDA, SQIVND (reference sequence). This CDR3 has 16 residues. The CDR3 nucleotides are TGTGCCAGTAGCCGGGACAGGGCTACGAACACCGGGGAGCTGTTTTTT. Amino acids: CASSRDRATNTGELFF.

The chain carries TRBV6-5 and TRBJ1-5; a possible D gene is TRBD1 (5 bases). Germline V gene lookup returns CDR1 MNHEY and CDR2 SVGAGI. The CDR3 totals 13 residues. V lost 0 bases, J lost 7 bases, and 7 bases lay in between. The CDR3 nucleotides are TGTGCCAGCAGTTACTCGCGGGGGCAGCCCCAGCATTTT. It encodes CASSYSRGQPQHF.

The chain employs TRBV5-1 and TRBJ1-5; D gene uncertain. The CDR3 consists of 13 residues. The V gene's germline CDR1 is SGHRS and CDR2 YFSETQ. Trimming took 5 bases from V and 2 from J, leaving 8 bases between them. The CDR3 nucleotides are TGCGCCAGCAGGGGAGAGGGCAATCAGCCCCAGCATTTT. Its protein is CASRGEGNQPQHF.

The V call is TRBV18, the J call TRBJ1-5, with a possible D match to TRBD1 (5 bases). The germline gives CDR1 KGHSH, CDR2 LQKENI. V was pared by 3 bases and J by 3 bases, with 18 bases between. The length of the CDR3 is 17 residues. The CDR3 here is CASSPWGIGGNNQPQHF. The CDR3 DNA sequence: TGTGCCAGCTCACCGTGGGGAATCGGGGGAAACAATCAGCCCCAGCATTTT.

V gene TRBV12-2 combines with J gene TRBJ2-3; TRBD2 is the table's D call and was not checked against the DNA. TRBV12-2 counts as a pseudogene. This CDR3 has 23 residues. The CDR3 loop is CASRYPLRRGTSGGTKVTDTQYF. The CDR3 nucleotides are TGTGCAAGTCGCTACCCCTTAAGACGGGGGACTAGCGGGGGGACGAAAGTCACAGATACGCAGTATTTT.

V is TRBV2 and J is TRBJ1-1; 10 bases align to TRBD1. CDR3 size: 14 residues. Germline lookup yields CDR1 SNHLY and CDR2 FYNNEI. With V trimmed by 5 bases and J by 5 bases, 5 bases remained unmatched. The CDR3 is CASSRDRGLTEAFF. DNA for the CDR3: TGTGCCAGCAGTCGCGACAGGGGGCTGACTGAAGCTTTCTTT.

V gene TRBV7-2 combines with J gene TRBJ2-7; possibly TRBD1 for D (5 bases). Germline CDR1 is SGHTA and CDR2 is FQGNSA. The ends were cut back, 0 bases at V and 3 bases at J, with 12 bases in the middle. The CDR3 sequence is 15 residues long. DNA for the CDR3: TGTGCCAGCAGCTTAGCTCCAGGGATAAGCTACGAGCAGTACTTC. It is translated as CASSLAPGISYEQYF.

V usage is TRBV24-1 and J usage is TRBJ2-3, with 7 bases fitting TRBD1. Germline trimming cut 10 bases from V and 1 base from J; bases unmatched to any gene: 10. The germline gives CDR1 KGHDR, CDR2 SFDVKD. This CDR3 contains 15 residues. The CDR3 DNA follows: TGTGCCACTGAACGGGCCCAGGGGGGCACAGATACGCAGTATTTT. Protein product: CATERAQGGTDTQYF.